These T cell receptor beta chains were read from a single sample in a study of graft-versus-host responses after intestinal transplantation. Clones were sequenced by immunoSEQ multiplex PCR, and TCRdb holds only the in-frame ones, with some missing. Altogether around 120,000 clones are present, approximately 92% being singletons, with the ten largest covering around 0.12%. Their antigen targets remain unknown. The starting material was unstimulated CD4+ T cells sorted from spleen or lymph node cells, obtained before intestinal transplant. All receptors come from a human donor who received an intestinal transplant. Both conserved end residues are part of each CDR3. D genes are given only for firm matches. Only some rows state a clone size, as once, few, many or a class for expanded clones.

j_gene: TRBJ1-1
d_gene: NA
abundance: NA
v_gene: TRBV28
CDR3nt: TGTGCCAGCAGTTCCCCGACACCGTTTGGGGGGATAGCTTTCTTT
CDR3aa: CASSSPTPFGGIAFF

j_gene: TRBJ2-7
d_gene: NA
abundance: NA
v_gene: TRBV6-1
CDR3nt: TGTGCCAGCAGTGGGCGGACATTCCTAAGCCGCTACGAGCAGTACTTC
CDR3aa: CASSGRTFLSRYEQYF

j_gene: TRBJ2-7
d_gene: TRBD1
abundance: NA
v_gene: TRBV13
CDR3nt: TGTGCCAGCACCAACAGGGGGCCCTACGAGCAGTACTTC
CDR3aa: CASTNRGPYEQYF

j_gene: TRBJ2-7
d_gene: NA
abundance: NA
v_gene: TRBV5-6
CDR3nt: TGTGCCAGCAGCTTGGAGATTTTTGGGACCGGCTCCTACGAGCAGTACTTC
CDR3aa: CASSLEIFGTGSYEQYF

j_gene: TRBJ1-2
d_gene: TRBD1
abundance: NA
v_gene: TRBV6-1
CDR3nt: TGTGCCAGCAGTGAAGAAGGCAGGGGGCCCTTTATTGTGAATGGCTACACCTTC
CDR3aa: CASSEEGRGPFIVNGYTF

j_gene: TRBJ2-1
d_gene: NA
abundance: NA
v_gene: TRBV7-2
CDR3nt: TGTGCCAGCAGCCGGAGGGCTACCAACAATGAGCAGTTCTTC
CDR3aa: CASSRRATNNEQFF

j_gene: TRBJ2-3
d_gene: NA
abundance: NA
v_gene: TRBV5-1
CDR3nt: TGCGCCAGCAGCCCCCAGAGCACAGATACGCAGTATTTT
CDR3aa: CASSPQSTDTQYF

j_gene: TRBJ2-3
d_gene: NA
abundance: NA
v_gene: TRBV30
CDR3nt: TGTGCCTGGATTTTCGTTGTCTTAACCGCAGATACGCAGTATTTT
CDR3aa: CAWIFVVLTADTQYF

j_gene: TRBJ2-7
d_gene: NA
abundance: NA
v_gene: TRBV2
CDR3nt: TGTGCCAGCAGTGCCGAGACTATACCCTCCTACGAGCAGTACTTC
CDR3aa: CASSAETIPSYEQYF

j_gene: TRBJ1-1
d_gene: NA
abundance: NA
v_gene: TRBV30
CDR3nt: TGTGCCTGGAGTGGGAGGCTGAACACTGAAGCTTTCTTT
CDR3aa: CAWSGRLNTEAFF

j_gene: TRBJ2-4
d_gene: NA
abundance: once
v_gene: TRBV10-1
CDR3nt: TGCGCCAGCAGTGAGGGGGGCCTAGCCAAAAACATTCAGTACTTC
CDR3aa: CASSEGGLAKNIQYF

j_gene: TRBJ2-3
d_gene: NA
abundance: NA
v_gene: TRBV5-4
CDR3nt: TGTGCCAGCAGCTGGTTAGAGTTTGCGGAAGATACGCAGTATTTT
CDR3aa: CASSWLEFAEDTQYF

j_gene: TRBJ2-5
d_gene: NA
abundance: NA
v_gene: TRBV6-6
CDR3nt: TGTGCCAGCAGTTACGCCCGCATGGAGACCCAGTACTTC
CDR3aa: CASSYARMETQYF

j_gene: TRBJ1-1
d_gene: NA
abundance: NA
v_gene: TRBV6-1
CDR3nt: TGTGCCAGCAGTGAAATGGGACGCCTCACCCACTGGGCGAACACTGAAGCTTTCTTT
CDR3aa: CASSEMGRLTHWANTEAFF

j_gene: TRBJ1-1
d_gene: NA
abundance: NA
v_gene: TRBV29-1
CDR3nt: TGCAGCGCCCTCCTCGGCCCTAACACTGAAGCTTTCTTT
CDR3aa: CSALLGPNTEAFF

j_gene: TRBJ2-5
d_gene: TRBD2
abundance: NA
v_gene: TRBV7-8
CDR3nt: TGTGCCAGCAGCCCAGAGGGACTAGCGGGAGGGAGGGAGACCCAGTACTTC
CDR3aa: CASSPEGLAGGRETQYF

j_gene: TRBJ2-3
d_gene: TRBD2
abundance: NA
v_gene: TRBV11-1
CDR3nt: TGTGCCAGCAGCTTAAGCGGGAGGACCACAGATACGCAGTATTTT
CDR3aa: CASSLSGRTTDTQYF

j_gene: TRBJ2-1
d_gene: NA
abundance: NA
v_gene: TRBV6-5
CDR3nt: TGTGCCAGCAGTTACGATGGGGGCCACTTATACAATGAGCAGTTCTTC
CDR3aa: CASSYDGGHLYNEQFF

j_gene: TRBJ1-5
d_gene: TRBD1
abundance: NA
v_gene: TRBV6-1
CDR3nt: TGTGCCAGCAGCCCGGACAGGGGCCGCAATCAGCCCCAGCATTTT
CDR3aa: CASSPDRGRNQPQHF

j_gene: TRBJ2-7
d_gene: NA
abundance: NA
v_gene: TRBV19
CDR3nt: TGTGCCAGTAGTCCCCACAGTGGGCTCGAGCAGTACTTC
CDR3aa: CASSPHSGLEQYF

j_gene: TRBJ1-2
d_gene: NA
abundance: NA
v_gene: TRBV13
CDR3nt: TGTGCCAGCAGCCGCGGGACGGAGATCGGCTACACCTTC
CDR3aa: CASSRGTEIGYTF

j_gene: TRBJ2-7
d_gene: NA
abundance: NA
v_gene: TRBV6-5
CDR3nt: TGTGCCAGCAGTTCGAGCGGCAGCTCCTACGAGCAGTACTTC
CDR3aa: CASSSSGSSYEQYF

j_gene: TRBJ2-2
d_gene: NA
abundance: NA
v_gene: TRBV18
CDR3nt: TGTGCCAGCTCCCACCGGGGCGCCGGGGAGCTGTTTTTT
CDR3aa: CASSHRGAGELFF

j_gene: TRBJ1-4
d_gene: NA
abundance: NA
v_gene: TRBV5-6
CDR3nt: TGTGCCAGCAGCTTGTTAATAGCCTCAACTAATGAAAAACTGTTTTTT
CDR3aa: CASSLLIASTNEKLFF

j_gene: TRBJ2-7
d_gene: NA
abundance: NA
v_gene: TRBV6-1
CDR3nt: TGTGCCAGCAGTGAAGCCCGGGACACCGAGCAGTACTTC
CDR3aa: CASSEARDTEQYF

j_gene: TRBJ2-1
d_gene: NA
abundance: NA
v_gene: TRBV4-1
CDR3nt: TGCGCCAGCAGCCAAGAGGGGACTCGCTACTACAATGAGCAGTTCTTC
CDR3aa: CASSQEGTRYYNEQFF

j_gene: TRBJ2-5
d_gene: NA
abundance: NA
v_gene: TRBV5-1
CDR3nt: TGCGCCAGCCAACTTAGCCTGTACCAAGAGACCCAGTACTTC
CDR3aa: CASQLSLYQETQYF

j_gene: TRBJ2-6
d_gene: TRBD1
abundance: NA
v_gene: TRBV9
CDR3nt: TGTGCCAGCAGCGGCCGGGACAGGGGGCTCTCTGGGGCCAACGTCCTGACTTTC
CDR3aa: CASSGRDRGLSGANVLTF